A single sample gave rise to the 24 T cell receptor beta chains below, sequenced in a study of early T cells in non-severe SARS-CoV-2 infection (dated by TCRdb to about 2021). Library construction relied on 5' RACE. Sequencing relied on a NextSeq 500. The raw public reads went through TCRdb reprocessing: fastp at Q25, MiXCR clone calling, in-frame beta chains kept. Entries are consolidated by CDR3 protein sequence, retaining the most common genes and DNA. This sample comprises roughly 93,000 distinct CDR3 sequences, around 15% of them detected only once. The ten largest account for about 0.58% of the sample. The sample was whole blood. These receptors all come from an adult who was a healthcare worker with PCR-confirmed SARS-CoV-2 infection or an uninfected control (not recorded which).

This clonotype was seen only a few times. This rearrangement joins TRBV24-1 to TRBJ2-1; D is unclear. The CDR3 totals 12 residues. V lost 3 bases and J lost 9, with 8 bases in between. The germline V gene has CDR1 KGHDR and CDR2 SFDVKD. CDR3 in DNA: TGTGCCACCAGTGATCCTGCATCTGAGCAGTTCTTC. Protein: CATSDPASEQFF.

As regards this clonotype: A read error may explain this, as a much larger clone is one base away. The V gene is TRBV2, the J gene TRBJ2-2; D perhaps matches TRBD1 (5 bases). Germline CDR1 reads SNHLY; CDR2 reads FYNNEI. The CDR3 sequence is 15 residues long. V was shortened by 6 bases and J by 4 bases, with 15 bases between the two germline ends. The DNA of the CDR3 is TGTGCCAGCAGGGTAGAAACAGGTCTCACCGGGGAGCTGTTTTTT. Translating it yields CASRVETGLTGELFF.

This clonotype was seen more than once but under ten times. The rearrangement links TRBV28 to TRBJ2-3; TRBD2 might be the D (6 bases). V lost 5 bases, J lost 5 bases, and 17 bases lay in between. This CDR3 contains 15 residues. Germline assignment: CDR1 MDHEN and CDR2 SYDVKM. The CDR3 nucleotides are TGTGCCAGCAGTGCCCTCGGGCTAGCGAAAGATACGCAGTATTTT. Translated, it gives CASSALGLAKDTQYF.

V usage is TRBV5-1 and J usage is TRBJ2-3; D is unclear. The CDR3 extends over 16 amino acids. CDR1 and CDR2 from the germline V gene are SGHRS and YFSETQ. The V end was cut by 0 bases, the J end by 0 bases, with 11 bases between. CDR3 amino acids: CASSLEGRTSTDTQYF. The DNA of the CDR3 is TGCGCCAGCAGCTTGGAGGGCAGGACCAGCACAGATACGCAGTATTTT.

There are a few counts of this clonotype. V usage is TRBV6-5 and J usage is TRBJ2-6; TRBD1 matches at 7 bases. Germline CDR1 MNHEY, CDR2 SVGAGI. The CDR3 is 16 amino acids. J gave up 4 bases and V 6 bases, and 9 bases lay outside the gene matches. The CDR3 coding sequence is TGTGCCAGCAGCCCGACAGGGAAAGCGGGGGCCAACGTCCTGACTTTC. It encodes CASSPTGKAGANVLTF.

This clonotype was detected a few times. The gene calls are TRBV12-3 or TRBV12-4 and TRBJ2-6; TRBD1 is a possible D gene (5 bases). V was shortened by 5 bases and J by 0 bases, with 14 bases between the two germline ends. The CDR3 loop spans 17 amino acids. The CDR3 DNA follows: TGTGCCAGCAGTCCCTTCGACAGCTCCTCTGGGGCCAACGTCCTGACTTTC. As protein: CASSPFDSSSGANVLTF.

The V and J genes are TRBV7-2 and TRBJ1-1; D is possibly TRBD1 (5 bases). V shed 4 bases and J shed 3 bases, with 15 bases lying between them. This CDR3 spans 15 amino acids. The V gene's germline CDR1 is SGHTA and CDR2 FQGNSA. In nucleotides, the CDR3 is TGTGCCAGCAGCTCCCAAAGGGGCAGATACACTGAAGCTTTCTTT. It yields the protein CASSSQRGRYTEAFF.

The chain combines TRBV2 with TRBJ1-2; 8 positions match TRBD1. The CDR3 extends over 16 amino acids. Germline V CDR1 and CDR2: SNHLY, FYNNEI. Unmatched junction bases numbered 15, after V lost 4 bases and J lost 8 bases. CDR3 protein: CASSGQGARSSKGYTF. The CDR3 DNA sequence: TGTGCCAGCAGTGGCCAGGGGGCGCGATCCTCGAAGGGCTACACCTTC.

The rearrangement joins TRBV11-1 to TRBJ1-1; TRBD1 matches 7 bases. The CDR3 is 13 residues long. The V segment lost 6 bases and the J segment 1 base; nucleotides outside the gene matches: 2. Germline V gene lookup returns CDR1 SGHAT and CDR2 FQDESV (reference sequence). The CDR3: CASRRDRNTEAFF. The CDR3 DNA sequence: TGTGCCAGCAGGCGGGACAGGAACACTGAAGCTTTCTTT.

This clonotype has only a few counts. The CDR3 DNA follows: TGTGCCAGCAGCCGGACAGGGTTCGGAAACACCATATATTTT. Protein: CASSRTGFGNTIYF. The chain carries TRBV5-4 and TRBJ1-3; TRBD1 matches at 8 bases. The CDR3 is made up of 14 amino acids. Trimming took 4 bases from V and 4 from J; bases not matched to a gene: 4. From germline, CDR1 is SGHNT and CDR2 YYREEE (reference sequence).

The chain combines TRBV2 with TRBJ1-2, with TRBD1 as a possible D gene (5 bases). Trimming took 6 bases from V and 1 from J, leaving 12 bases between them. The CDR3 covers 14 residues. CDR1 is SNHLY and CDR2 is FYNNEI in the germline V gene. The CDR3 spells CASRGVRVNYGYTF. In nucleotides, the CDR3 is TGTGCCAGCAGGGGGGTGAGGGTTAACTATGGCTACACCTTC. Supplemented by reference TRBV2 and TRBJ1-2, the full variable domain reads EPEVTQTPSHQVTQMGQEVILRCVPISNHLYFYWYRQILGQKVEFLVSFYNNEISEKSEIFDDQFSVERPDGSNFTLKIRSTKLEDSAMYFCASRGVRVNYGYTFGSGTRLTVV.

This clonotype was detected ten times or more. The chain combines TRBV13 with TRBJ1-2; weak D call: TRBD1 (5 bases). Germline CDR1 reads PRHDT; CDR2 reads FYEKMQ (reference sequence). The CDR3 contains 14 residues. Trimming removed 1 base at V and 4 bases at J, with 10 bases between. The CDR3 region has the DNA TGTGCCAGCAGCTTAGATGGGACCGGCTATGGCTACACCTTC. This sequence encodes CASSLDGTGYGYTF.

Ten or more counts support this clonotype. The gene calls are TRBV25-1 and TRBJ2-3; 8 bases agree with TRBD1. Germline values: CDR1 MGHDK, CDR2 SYGVNS. The CDR3 sequence is 13 residues long. V gave up 6 bases and J gave up 4 bases; unmatched junction bases: 3. The CDR3 DNA is TGTGCCAGCAGGACGACAGGGGCAGATACGCAGTATTTT. Its translation is CASRTTGADTQYF.

This clonotype has just a few counts. J is TRBJ1-1 and V is TRBV11-3; TRBD1 is a possible D gene (6 bases). The CDR3 has 15 amino acids. Trimming took 2 bases from V and 1 from J, leaving 11 bases between them. CDR1 is SGHNT and CDR2 is YENEEA in the germline V gene. The CDR3 protein is CASSLTGQRNTEAFF. Here the CDR3 DNA reads TGTGCCAGCAGCTTAACCGGACAGAGGAACACTGAAGCTTTCTTT.

This clonotype appeared a few times. The V and J genes are TRBV12-3 or TRBV12-4 and TRBJ2-4; D is ambiguous. This CDR3 is built from 16 residues. V gave up 3 bases and J gave up 3 bases, with 15 bases separating them. The CDR3 nucleotides are TGTGCCAGCAGTTTCGTCCCTTTACCCGGCAAAAACATTCAGTACTTC. Translated, it gives CASSFVPLPGKNIQYF.

This rearrangement joins TRBV20-1 to TRBJ1-1, with TRBD1 matching 8 bases. The CDR3 is made up of 14 amino acids. CDR1 is DFQATT, CDR2 SNEGSKA, per germline (reference sequence). V lost 5 bases, J lost 4 bases, and 9 bases stayed unmatched. This chain's CDR3 is CSAAGGVDGTEAFF. DNA for the CDR3: TGCAGTGCTGCAGGGGGCGTTGATGGCACTGAAGCTTTCTTT.

J is TRBJ2-2 and V is TRBV5-6, with 7 nucleotides matching TRBD2. The ends lost 1 base at V and 2 bases at J; junction bases unmatched: 8. Looked up from germline, CDR1 is SGHDT and CDR2 is YYEEEE. This CDR3 contains 17 residues. The CDR3: CASSLLRGKRNTGELFF. The CDR3 DNA reads TGTGCCAGCAGCTTGTTGCGGGGGAAAAGAAACACCGGGGAGCTGTTTTTT.

This clonotype was observed a handful of times. This chain links TRBV7-9 with TRBJ2-5; D is perhaps TRBD2 (5 bases). Germline CDR1 SEHNR, CDR2 FQNEAQ (reference sequence). The CDR3 contains 12 residues. The ends were cut back, 7 bases at V and 2 bases at J, with 8 bases in the middle. CDR3 region: CASKGLQETQYF. CDR3 sequence (DNA): TGTGCCAGCAAAGGACTGCAAGAGACCCAGTACTTC.

This clonotype has only a few counts. The chain carries TRBV5-1 and TRBJ1-1; no clear D gene. The germline V gene encodes CDR1 SGHRS and CDR2 YFSETQ. This CDR3 is 13 amino acids long. The V end was cut by 1 base, the J end by 4 bases, with 8 bases between. DNA for the CDR3: TGCGCCAGCAGCTTGTCGGGGATCACTGAAGCTTTCTTT. Protein: CASSLSGITEAFF. Together with reference TRBV5-1 and TRBJ1-1, the CDR3 gives the full variable domain: KAGVTQTPRYLIKTRGQQVTLSCSPISGHRSVSWYQQTPGQGLQFLFEYFSETQRNKGNFPGRFSGRQFSNSRSEMNVSTLELGDSALYLCASSLSGITEAFFGQGTRLTVV.

This clonotype has a handful of counts. The rearrangement uses TRBV3-1 and TRBJ2-2; the match to TRBD1 covers 9 bases. CDR1 and CDR2 (germline): LGHDT, YNNKEL (reference sequence). With V trimmed by 2 bases and J by 5 bases, 3 bases remained unmatched. There are 15 residues in the CDR3. The CDR3 is CASSQRTGVTGELFF. The CDR3, as DNA: TGTGCCAGCAGCCAACGGACAGGGGTGACCGGGGAGCTGTTTTTT.

This clonotype was detected many times. The J gene is TRBJ2-3, the V gene TRBV25-1; D not resolved. The V gene lost 6 bases and the J gene lost 4 bases, with 5 bases spanning the gap. The CDR3 has 11 amino acids. The germline CDR1 and CDR2 sequences are MGHDK and SYGVNS. The CDR3 spells CASRSSDTQYF. The CDR3 DNA reads as TGTGCCAGCAGGTCCTCAGATACGCAGTATTTT.

This clonotype was observed a few times. The chain links TRBV4-1 to TRBJ2-1; TRBD2 matches at 9 bases. V shed 6 bases, J shed 0 bases, and the junction held 6 bases outside the gene matches. This CDR3 is built from 16 residues. From germline, CDR1 is MGHRA and CDR2 YSYEKL. CDR3 in DNA: TGCGCCAGCAGTTGGCGCGGGGGGGGCTCCTACAATGAGCAGTTCTTC. Translating gives CASSWRGGGSYNEQFF.

The V gene is TRBV6-1, the J gene TRBJ2-5, with 8 bases lining up with TRBD1. Germline CDR1 reads MNHNS; CDR2 reads SASEGT. The CDR3 totals 13 residues. J lost 3 bases, V lost 6 bases, and 3 bases had no gene match. DNA of the CDR3: TGTGCCAGCAGAACAGGGGGTGAAGAGACCCAGTACTTC. Its protein is CASRTGGEETQYF.

The genes are TRBV7-9 and TRBJ2-3; D is uncertain. The ends were cut back, 1 base at V and 6 bases at J, with 17 bases in the middle. Looked up from germline, CDR1 is SEHNR and CDR2 is FQNEAQ (reference sequence). This CDR3 comprises 16 residues. The CDR3 loop reads CASSLDLRCRHDTQYF. CDR3 coding DNA: TGTGCCAGCAGCTTAGATTTGCGTTGTCGGCACGATACGCAGTATTTT.